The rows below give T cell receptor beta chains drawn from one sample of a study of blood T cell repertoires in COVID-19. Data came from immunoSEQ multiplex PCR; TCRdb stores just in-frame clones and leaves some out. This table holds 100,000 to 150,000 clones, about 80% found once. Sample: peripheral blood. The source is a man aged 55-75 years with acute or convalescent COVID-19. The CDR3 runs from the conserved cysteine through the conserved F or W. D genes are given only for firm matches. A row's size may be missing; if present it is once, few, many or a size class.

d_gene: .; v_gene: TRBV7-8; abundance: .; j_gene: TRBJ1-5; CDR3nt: TGTGCCAGCAGCTTAGCCTCAGGGTTCCGTGGCAATCAGCCCCAGCATTTT; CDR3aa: CASSLASGFRGNQPQHF
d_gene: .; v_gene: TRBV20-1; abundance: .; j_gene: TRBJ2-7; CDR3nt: TGCAGTGCTAGTAATGCTGGGACTTCATACGAGCAGTACTTC; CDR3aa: CSASNAGTSYEQYF
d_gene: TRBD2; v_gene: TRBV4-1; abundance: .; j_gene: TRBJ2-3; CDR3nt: TGCGCCAGCAGCCAAGAAGGGGCGGGGGCAGATACGCAGTATTTT; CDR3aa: CASSQEGAGADTQYF
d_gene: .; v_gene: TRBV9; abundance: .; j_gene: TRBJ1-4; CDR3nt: TGTGCCAGCAGCGGGGGCGGCGTGGCGACTAATGAAAAACTGTTTTTT; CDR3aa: CASSGGGVATNEKLFF
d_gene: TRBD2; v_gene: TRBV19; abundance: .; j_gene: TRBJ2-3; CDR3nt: TGTGCCAGTAGTATTGGGATAGCGGGAGAAATAGATACGCAGTATTTT; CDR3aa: CASSIGIAGEIDTQYF
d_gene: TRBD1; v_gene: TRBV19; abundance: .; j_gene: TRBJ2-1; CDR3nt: TGTGCCAGTAGAAAATTACAGGGGTCATCCTTCAACAATGAGCAGTTCTTC; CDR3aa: CASRKLQGSSFNNEQFF
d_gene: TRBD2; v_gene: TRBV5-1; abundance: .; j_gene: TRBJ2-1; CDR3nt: TGCGCCAGCAGCTTGCTAGCGGGAGGGCTTAATGAGCAGTTCTTC; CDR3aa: CASSLLAGGLNEQFF
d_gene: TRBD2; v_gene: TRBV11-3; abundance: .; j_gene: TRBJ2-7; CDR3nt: TGTGCCAGCAGCCCCGGACTAGCCCCGGAGGACGAGCAGTACTTC; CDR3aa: CASSPGLAPEDEQYF
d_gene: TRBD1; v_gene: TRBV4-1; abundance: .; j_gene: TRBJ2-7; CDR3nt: TGCGCCAGCAGCCAATTGGACAGGGGCGACTACGAGCAGTACTTC; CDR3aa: CASSQLDRGDYEQYF
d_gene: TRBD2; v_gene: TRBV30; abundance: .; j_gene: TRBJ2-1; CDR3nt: TGTGCCTGGAGTATCGGGACTAGTCCCTACAATGAGCAGTTCTTC; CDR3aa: CAWSIGTSPYNEQFF
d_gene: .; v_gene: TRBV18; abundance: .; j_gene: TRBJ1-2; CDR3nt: TGTGCCAGCAAGCAAGGGCGGGACCTCCTTGACTATGGCTACACCTTC; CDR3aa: CASKQGRDLLDYGYTF
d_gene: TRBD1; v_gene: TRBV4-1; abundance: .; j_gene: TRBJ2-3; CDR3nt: TGCGCCAGCAGCCCGGATCGGGACAGAACGCAGTATTTT; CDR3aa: CASSPDRDRTQYF
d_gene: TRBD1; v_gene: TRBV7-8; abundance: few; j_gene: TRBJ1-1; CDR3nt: TGTGCCAGCAGACGGGCCTGGACAGGGCCGAACACTGAAGCTTTCTTT; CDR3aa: CASRRAWTGPNTEAFF
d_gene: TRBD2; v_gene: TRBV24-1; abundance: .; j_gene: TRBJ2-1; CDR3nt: TGTGCCACCAAGTCCGGGACTAGCGTAGGTGAGCAGTTCTTC; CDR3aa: CATKSGTSVGEQFF
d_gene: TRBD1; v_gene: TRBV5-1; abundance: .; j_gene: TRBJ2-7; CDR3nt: TGCGCCAGCAGCTCCGAACAGGGGGGCGTTTCCTACGAGCAGTACTTC; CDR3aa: CASSSEQGGVSYEQYF
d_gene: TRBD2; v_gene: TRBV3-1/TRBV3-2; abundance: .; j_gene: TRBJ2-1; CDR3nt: TGTGCCAGCAGCCAAGCCGGAGCTAGCGGGAGGTACAATGAGCAGTTCTTC; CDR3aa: CASSQAGASGRYNEQFF
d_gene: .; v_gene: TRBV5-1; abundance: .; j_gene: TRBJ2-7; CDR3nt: TGCGCCAGCAGCTTGGTAGGAGGGGGCTCCCTCGAGCAGTACTTC; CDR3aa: CASSLVGGGSLEQYF
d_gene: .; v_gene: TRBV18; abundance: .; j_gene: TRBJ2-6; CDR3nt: TGTGCCAGCTCACCACCGTACGGGTCTGGGGCCAACGTCCTGACTTTC; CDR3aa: CASSPPYGSGANVLTF
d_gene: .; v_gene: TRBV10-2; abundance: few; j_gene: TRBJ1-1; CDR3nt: TGCGCCAGCAGACTCGGTTACGGCGGGGGAACTGAAGCTTTCTTT; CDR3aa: CASRLGYGGGTEAFF
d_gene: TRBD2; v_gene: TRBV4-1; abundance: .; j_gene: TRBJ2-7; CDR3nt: TGCGCCAGCAGCCACAGCGGGAGGCGCTCCTACGAGCAGTACTTC; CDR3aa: CASSHSGRRSYEQYF
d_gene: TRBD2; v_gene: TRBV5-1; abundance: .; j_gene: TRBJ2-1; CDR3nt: TGCGCCAGCAGCCACGGACTAGCGGGGTACAATGAGCAGTTCTTC; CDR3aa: CASSHGLAGYNEQFF
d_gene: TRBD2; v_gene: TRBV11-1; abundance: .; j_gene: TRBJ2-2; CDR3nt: TGTGCCAGCAGCTCAGTGGGACTAGACCCCACCGGGGAGCTGTTTTTT; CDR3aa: CASSSVGLDPTGELFF
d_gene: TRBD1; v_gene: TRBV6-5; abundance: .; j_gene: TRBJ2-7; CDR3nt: TGTGCCAGTGAGAGACAGGGGTCCTACGAGCAGTACTTC; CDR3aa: CASERQGSYEQYF
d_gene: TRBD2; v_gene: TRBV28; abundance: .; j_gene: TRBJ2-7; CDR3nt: TGTGCCAGCACCCTAAGGCCCTCAACTAGCGGGAGAAGCTACGAGCAGTACTTC; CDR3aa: CASTLRPSTSGRSYEQYF
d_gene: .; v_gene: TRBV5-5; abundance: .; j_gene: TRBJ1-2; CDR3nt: TGTGCCAGCAGCTTGGTAGAGGGGGTTGGGGCTTATGGCTATGGCTACACCTTC; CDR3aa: CASSLVEGVGAYGYGYTF
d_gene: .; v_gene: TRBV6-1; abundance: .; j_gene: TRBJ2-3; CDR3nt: TGTGCCAGCAGTGAATCGGCAGGGCGCGATACGCAGTATTTT; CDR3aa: CASSESAGRDTQYF
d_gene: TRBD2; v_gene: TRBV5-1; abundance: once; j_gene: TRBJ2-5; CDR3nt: TGCGCCAGCAGCTTGCTGGCTAGCGGGAGGGAGACCCAGTACTTC; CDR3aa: CASSLLASGRETQYF
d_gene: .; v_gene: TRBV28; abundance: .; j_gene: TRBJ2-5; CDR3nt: TGTGCCAGTGGACTGCCTCAAGAGACCCAGTACTTC; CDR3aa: CASGLPQETQYF